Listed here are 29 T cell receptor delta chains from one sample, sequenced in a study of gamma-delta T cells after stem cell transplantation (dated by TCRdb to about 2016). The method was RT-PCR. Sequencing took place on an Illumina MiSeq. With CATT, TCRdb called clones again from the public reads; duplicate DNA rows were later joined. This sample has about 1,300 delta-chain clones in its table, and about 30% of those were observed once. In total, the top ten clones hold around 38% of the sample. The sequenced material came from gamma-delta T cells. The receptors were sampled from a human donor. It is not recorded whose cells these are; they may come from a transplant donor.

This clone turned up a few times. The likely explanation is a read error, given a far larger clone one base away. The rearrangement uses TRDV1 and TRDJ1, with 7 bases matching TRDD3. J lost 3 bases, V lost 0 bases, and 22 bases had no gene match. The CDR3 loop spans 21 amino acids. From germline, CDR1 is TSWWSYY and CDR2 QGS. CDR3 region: CALGELVLSWGLLDWADKLIF. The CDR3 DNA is TGTGCTCTTGGGGAACTAGTCCTGAGCTGGGGGCTTCTGGATTGGGCCGATAAACTCATCTTT.

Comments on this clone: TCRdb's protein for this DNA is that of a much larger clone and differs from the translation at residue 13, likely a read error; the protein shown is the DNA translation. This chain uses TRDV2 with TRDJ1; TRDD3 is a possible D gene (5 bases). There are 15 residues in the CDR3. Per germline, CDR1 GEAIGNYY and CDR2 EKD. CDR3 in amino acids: CACDTVGPYTDKFIF. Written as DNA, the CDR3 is TGTGCCTGTGACACCGTGGGGCCGTACACCGATAAATTCATCTTT.

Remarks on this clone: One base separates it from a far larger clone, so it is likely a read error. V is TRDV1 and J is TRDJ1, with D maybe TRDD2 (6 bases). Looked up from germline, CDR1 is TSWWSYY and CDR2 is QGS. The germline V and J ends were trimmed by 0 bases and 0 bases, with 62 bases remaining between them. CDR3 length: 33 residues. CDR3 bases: TGTGCTCTTGGGGAACTAGAGCAAGGGGTCCGCGCGAGTTTCATACCTTCCCCATACATACCCACTCATACATTGGGGTACACCGATAAACTCATCTTT. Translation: CALGELEQGVRASFIPSPYIPTHTLGYTDKLIF.

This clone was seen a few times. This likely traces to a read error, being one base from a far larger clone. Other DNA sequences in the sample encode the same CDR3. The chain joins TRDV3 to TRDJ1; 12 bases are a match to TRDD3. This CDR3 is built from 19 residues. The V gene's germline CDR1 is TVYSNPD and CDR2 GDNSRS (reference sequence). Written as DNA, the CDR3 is TGTGCTTGTAAGGCTGGTACTGGGGGATACCGCTGGTACACCGATAAACTCATCTTT. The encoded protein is CACKAGTGGYRWYTDKLIF. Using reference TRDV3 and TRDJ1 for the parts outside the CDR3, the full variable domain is CDKVTQSSPDQTVASGSEVVLLCTYDTVYSNPDLFWYRIRPDYSFQFVFYGDNSRSEGADFTQGRFSVKHILTQKAFHLVISPVRTEDSATYYCACKAGTGGYRWYTDKLIFGKGTRVTVEP.

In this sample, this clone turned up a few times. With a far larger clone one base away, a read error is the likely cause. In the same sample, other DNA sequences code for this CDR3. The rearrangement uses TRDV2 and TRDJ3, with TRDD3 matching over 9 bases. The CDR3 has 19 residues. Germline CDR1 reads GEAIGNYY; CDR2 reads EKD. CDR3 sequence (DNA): TGCGCCTGTGACGGGACTGGGGGACATAGCTCCTGGGACACCCGACAGATGTTTTTC. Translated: CACDGTGGHSSWDTRQMFF.

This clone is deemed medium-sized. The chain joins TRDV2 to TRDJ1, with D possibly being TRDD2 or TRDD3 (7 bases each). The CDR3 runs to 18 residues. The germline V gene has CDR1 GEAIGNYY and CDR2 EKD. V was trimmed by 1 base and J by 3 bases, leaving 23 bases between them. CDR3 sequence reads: CACDTVPTGGIGADKLIF. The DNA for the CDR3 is TGTGCCTGTGACACAGTTCCTACGGGGGGGATCGGGGCCGATAAACTCATCTTT.

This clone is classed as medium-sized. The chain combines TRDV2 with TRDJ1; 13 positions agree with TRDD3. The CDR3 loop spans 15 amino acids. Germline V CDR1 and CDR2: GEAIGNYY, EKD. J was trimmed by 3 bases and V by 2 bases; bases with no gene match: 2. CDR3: CACDILGDTADKLIF. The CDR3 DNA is TGTGCCTGTGACATACTGGGGGATACGGCCGATAAACTCATCTTT.

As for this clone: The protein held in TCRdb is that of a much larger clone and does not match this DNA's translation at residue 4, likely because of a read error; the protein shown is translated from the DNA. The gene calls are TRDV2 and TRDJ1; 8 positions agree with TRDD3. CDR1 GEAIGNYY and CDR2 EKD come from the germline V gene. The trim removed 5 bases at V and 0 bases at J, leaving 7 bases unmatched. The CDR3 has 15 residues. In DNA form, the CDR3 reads TGTGCCTGTGGCGTACTGGGGGCCTACACCGATAAACTCATCTTT. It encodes CACGVLGAYTDKLIF.

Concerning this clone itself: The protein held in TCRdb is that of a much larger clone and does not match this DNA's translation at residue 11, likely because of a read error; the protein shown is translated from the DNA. The CDR3 protein is CACDTAESLSVAGSWDTRQMFF. CDR3 bases: TGTGCCTGTGACACCGCCGAGTCTCTTAGCGTCGCAGGCTCCTGGGACACCCGACAGATGTTTTTC. The chain combines TRDV2 with TRDJ3; D unclear. Per germline, CDR1 GEAIGNYY and CDR2 EKD. The CDR3 is 22 residues long. V shed 0 bases and J shed 0 bases, with 23 bases lying between them.

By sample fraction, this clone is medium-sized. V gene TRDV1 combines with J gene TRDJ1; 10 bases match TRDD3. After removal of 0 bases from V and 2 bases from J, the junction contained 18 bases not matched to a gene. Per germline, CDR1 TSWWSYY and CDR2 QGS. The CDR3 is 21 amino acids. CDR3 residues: CALGELVPSSVLGDWTDKLIF. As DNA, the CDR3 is TGTGCTCTTGGGGAACTTGTCCCTTCCTCAGTACTGGGGGATTGGACCGATAAACTCATCTTT.

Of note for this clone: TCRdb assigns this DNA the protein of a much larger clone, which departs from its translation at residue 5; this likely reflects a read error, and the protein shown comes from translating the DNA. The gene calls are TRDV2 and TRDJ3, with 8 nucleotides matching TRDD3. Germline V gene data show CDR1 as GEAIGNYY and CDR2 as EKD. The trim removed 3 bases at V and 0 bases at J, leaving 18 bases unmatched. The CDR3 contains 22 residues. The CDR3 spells CACDAVNGGSSLRSWDTRQMFF. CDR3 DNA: TGTGCCTGTGACGCCGTTAATGGGGGATCAAGTTTACGCTCCTGGGACACCCGACAGATGTTTTTC.

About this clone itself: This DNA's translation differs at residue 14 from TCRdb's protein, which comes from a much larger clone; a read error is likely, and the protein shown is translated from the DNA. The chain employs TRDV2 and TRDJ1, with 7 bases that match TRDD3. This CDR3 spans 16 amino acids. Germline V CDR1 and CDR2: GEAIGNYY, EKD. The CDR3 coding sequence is TGTGCCTGTGACTATGTACTGGGGTCTAAGTACGATAAACGCATCTTT. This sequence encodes CACDYVLGSKYDKRIF.

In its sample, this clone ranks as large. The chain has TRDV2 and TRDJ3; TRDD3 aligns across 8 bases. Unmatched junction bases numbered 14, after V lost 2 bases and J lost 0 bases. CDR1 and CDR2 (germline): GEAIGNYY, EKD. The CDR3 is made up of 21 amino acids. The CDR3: CACDILGGTKASSWDTRQMFF. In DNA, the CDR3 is TGTGCCTGTGACATACTGGGGGGGACAAAGGCGAGCTCCTGGGACACCCGACAGATGTTTTTC.

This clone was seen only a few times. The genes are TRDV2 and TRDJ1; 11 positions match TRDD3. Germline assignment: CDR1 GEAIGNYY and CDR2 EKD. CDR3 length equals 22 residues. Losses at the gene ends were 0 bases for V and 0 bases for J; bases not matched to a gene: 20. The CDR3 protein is CACDTVGLGDTWGALYTDKLIF. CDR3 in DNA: TGTGCCTGTGACACCGTTGGGCTGGGGGATACCTGGGGGGCCCTGTACACCGATAAACTCATCTTT.

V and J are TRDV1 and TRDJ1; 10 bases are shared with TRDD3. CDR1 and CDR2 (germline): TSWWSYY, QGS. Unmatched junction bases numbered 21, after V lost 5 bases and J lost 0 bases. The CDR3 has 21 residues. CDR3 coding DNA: TGTGCTCTTGGGCCCCCTTTGGCCCAAATTGGTACTGGGGGATACACCGATAAACTCATCTTT. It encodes CALGPPLAQIGTGGYTDKLIF.

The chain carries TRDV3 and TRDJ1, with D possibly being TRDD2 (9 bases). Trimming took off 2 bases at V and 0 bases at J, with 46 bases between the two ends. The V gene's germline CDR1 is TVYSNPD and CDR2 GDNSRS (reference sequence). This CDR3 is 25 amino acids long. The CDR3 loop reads CAFPGHSTTGPSYGVWGTHTDKLIF. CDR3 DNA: TGTGCCTTTCCAGGCCACTCCACAACTGGGCCTTCCTACGGAGTCTGGGGGACCCACACCGATAAACTCATCTTT.

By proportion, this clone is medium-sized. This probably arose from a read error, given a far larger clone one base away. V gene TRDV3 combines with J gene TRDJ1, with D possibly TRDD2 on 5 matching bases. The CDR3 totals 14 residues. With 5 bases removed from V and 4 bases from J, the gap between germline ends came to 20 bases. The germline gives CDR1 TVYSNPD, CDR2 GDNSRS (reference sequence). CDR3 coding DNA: TGTGCCCTCCTAAACGGGAATGAGGACGATAAACTCATCTTT. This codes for CALLNGNEDDKLIF.

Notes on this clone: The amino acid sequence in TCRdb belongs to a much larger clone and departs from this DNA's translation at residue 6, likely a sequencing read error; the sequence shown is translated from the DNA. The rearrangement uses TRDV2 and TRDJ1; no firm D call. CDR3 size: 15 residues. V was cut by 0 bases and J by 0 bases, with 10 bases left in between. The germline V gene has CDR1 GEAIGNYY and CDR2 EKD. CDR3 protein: CACDTQTTNTDKLIF. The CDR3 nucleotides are TGTGCCTGTGACACCCAGACTACTAACACCGATAAACTCATCTTT.

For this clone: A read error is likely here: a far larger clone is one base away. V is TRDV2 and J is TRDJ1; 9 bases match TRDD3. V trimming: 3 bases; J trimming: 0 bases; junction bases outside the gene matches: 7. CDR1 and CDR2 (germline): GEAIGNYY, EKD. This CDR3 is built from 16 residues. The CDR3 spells CACDPASGGYTDKLIF. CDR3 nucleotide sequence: TGTGCCTGTGACCCTGCTTCTGGGGGATACACCGATAAACTCATCTTT.

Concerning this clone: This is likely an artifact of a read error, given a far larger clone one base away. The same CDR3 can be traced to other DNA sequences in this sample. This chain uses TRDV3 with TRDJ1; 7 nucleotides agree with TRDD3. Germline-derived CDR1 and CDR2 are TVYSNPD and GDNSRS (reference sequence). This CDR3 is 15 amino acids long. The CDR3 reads CAFVFYGGMADKLIF. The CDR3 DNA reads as TGTGCCTTTGTATTTTATGGGGGAATGGCCGATAAACTCATCTTC.

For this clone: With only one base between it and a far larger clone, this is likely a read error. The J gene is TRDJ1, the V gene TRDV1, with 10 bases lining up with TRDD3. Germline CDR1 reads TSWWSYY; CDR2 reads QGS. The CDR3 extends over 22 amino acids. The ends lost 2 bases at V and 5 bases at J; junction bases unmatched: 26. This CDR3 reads CALGESPPPRRWGIPRGDKLIF. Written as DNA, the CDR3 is TGTGCTCTTGGGGAAAGTCCTCCCCCCCGTCGGTGGGGGATACCCCGCGGGGATAAACTCATCTTT.

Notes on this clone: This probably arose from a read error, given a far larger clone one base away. The CDR3 region has the DNA TGTGCTCTTGGGGACTTTCCTACGAACATGCCTATACTGGGGGAGATCAGGTACACCGATAAACTCATCTTT. It translates to CALGDFPTNMPILGEIRYTDKLIF. V is TRDV1 and J is TRDJ1, with TRDD3 matching over 9 bases. V lost 3 bases and J lost 0; bases outside the gene matches: 29. Germline V lookup: CDR1 TSWWSYY, CDR2 QGS. There are 24 residues in the CDR3.

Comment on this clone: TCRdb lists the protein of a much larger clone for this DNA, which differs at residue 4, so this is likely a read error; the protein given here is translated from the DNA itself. The CDR3, as DNA: TGTGCCTGTGGCACACCGTTCGAACTGGGGGATAAAGGAGGGGCCGATAAACTCATCTTT. It codes for CACGTPFELGDKGGADKLIF. This chain links TRDV2 with TRDJ1, with TRDD3 matching over 11 bases. Trimming removed 5 bases from V and 3 bases from J; junction bases left unmatched: 22. Germline V gives CDR1 GEAIGNYY, CDR2 EKD. This CDR3 contains 20 residues.

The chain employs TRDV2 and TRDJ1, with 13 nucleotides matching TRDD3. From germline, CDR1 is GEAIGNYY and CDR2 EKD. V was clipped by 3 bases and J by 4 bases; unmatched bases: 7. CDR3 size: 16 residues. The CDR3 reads CACDLLTGGYGDKLIF. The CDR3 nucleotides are TGTGCCTGTGACCTCCTCACTGGGGGATACGGCGATAAACTCATCTTT.

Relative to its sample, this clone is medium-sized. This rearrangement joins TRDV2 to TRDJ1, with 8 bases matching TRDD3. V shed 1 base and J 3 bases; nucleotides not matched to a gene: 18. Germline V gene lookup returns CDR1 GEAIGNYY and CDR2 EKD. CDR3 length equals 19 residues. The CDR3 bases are TGTGCCTGTGACACTTTGTCTACTGGGGGCGGAAAAGTCGCCGATAAACTCATCTTT. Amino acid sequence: CACDTLSTGGGKVADKLIF.

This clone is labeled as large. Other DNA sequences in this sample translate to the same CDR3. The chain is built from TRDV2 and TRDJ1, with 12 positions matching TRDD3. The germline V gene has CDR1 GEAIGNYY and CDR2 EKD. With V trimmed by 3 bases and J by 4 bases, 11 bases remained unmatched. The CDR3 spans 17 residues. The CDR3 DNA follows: TGTGCCTGTGACGGATTACTGGGGGATACCGGCGGCGATAAACTCATCTTT. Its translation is CACDGLLGDTGGDKLIF.

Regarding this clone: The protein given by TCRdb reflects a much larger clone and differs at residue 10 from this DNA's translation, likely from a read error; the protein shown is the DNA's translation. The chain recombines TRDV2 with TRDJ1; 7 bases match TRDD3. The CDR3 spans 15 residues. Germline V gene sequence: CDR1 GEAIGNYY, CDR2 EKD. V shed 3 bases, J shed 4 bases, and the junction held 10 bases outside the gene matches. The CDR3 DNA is TGTGCCTGTGACCAATGGGGGACCCGCATCGATAAACTCATCTTT. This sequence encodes CACDQWGTRIDKLIF.

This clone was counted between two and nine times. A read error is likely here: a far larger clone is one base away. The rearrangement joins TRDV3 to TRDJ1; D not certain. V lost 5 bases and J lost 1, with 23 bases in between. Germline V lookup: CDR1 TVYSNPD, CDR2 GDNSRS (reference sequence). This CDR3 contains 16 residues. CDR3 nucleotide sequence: TGTGCCCTCGCAACGCATGGATCAGGATTCACCGATAAACTCATCTTT. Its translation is CALATHGSGFTDKLIF.

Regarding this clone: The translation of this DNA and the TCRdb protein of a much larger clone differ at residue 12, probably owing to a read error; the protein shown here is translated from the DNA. The CDR3 protein is CACDPLGPRGTNKLIF. As DNA, the CDR3 is TGTGCCTGTGACCCACTGGGGCCTCGGGGAACCAATAAACTCATCTTT. The chain recombines TRDV2 with TRDJ1, with 7 bases identical to TRDD3. Germline trimming cut 3 bases from V and 6 bases from J; bases unmatched to any gene: 15. CDR1 and CDR2 from the germline V gene are GEAIGNYY and EKD. The CDR3 is made up of 16 amino acids.